The rows below give T cell receptor beta chains drawn from one sample of a study of T cells after yellow fever vaccination. Using its own MiXCR run on the 5' RACE reads, TCRdb lists one record per CDR3 protein. The sample carries some 350,000 distinct CDR3 sequences, approximately 6% recorded once. The material was PBMCs, obtained 5 days after the yellow fever booster vaccination. The receptors were gathered from a man under 40 who received the YFV17D yellow fever vaccine. Both conserved end residues are part of each CDR3. The D gene is left open where the match is weak. Where a row states a size, it is once, few, many or the class of an expanded clone; other rows omit it.

DNA | CDR3 | V | D | size | J
TGTGCCAGCAGCCGCAGCGGGCCCGGGGAGCTGTTTTTT | CASSRSGPGELFF | TRBV7-8 | . | many | TRBJ2-2
TGTGCCAGCAGAGGTAGCGCAGATACGCAGTATTTT | CASRGSADTQYF | TRBV2 | . | many | TRBJ2-3
TGTGCCACCCGCGGGGACCCAGATACGCAGTATTTT | CATRGDPDTQYF | TRBV7-9 | . | many | TRBJ2-3
TGTGCCAGCAGCGCCTCGTCCTCCACCGGGGAGCTGTTTTTT | CASSASSSTGELFF | TRBV7-9 | . | . | TRBJ2-2
TGCGCCAGCAGCCACAGATCCAAAGGGGGAACCGGGGAGCTGTTTTTT | CASSHRSKGGTGELFF | TRBV4-3 | . | . | TRBJ2-2
TGTGCCAGCAGCGGAATACAGGGAAATGAGCAGTTCTTC | CASSGIQGNEQFF | TRBV5-4 | . | few | TRBJ2-1
TGTGCCAGCAGCTTAGCGGGTAGGGTAGATACGCAGTATTTT | CASSLAGRVDTQYF | TRBV9 | TRBD2 | . | TRBJ2-3
TGTGCCAGCAGCCCAGAAGGGGATCAAGAGACCCAGTACTTC | CASSPEGDQETQYF | TRBV7-9 | . | many | TRBJ2-5
TGTGCCAGCAGCTTGTCCCAGAGGGCAACCTACACCTTC | CASSLSQRATYTF | TRBV5-4 | . | few | TRBJ1-2
TGTGCTGGACGGGAGAACAACGGGTACGAGCAGTACTTC | CAGRENNGYEQYF | TRBV5-4 | . | many | TRBJ2-7
TGCGCCAGCAGCTCGGAGACCGAGCAGTACTTC | CASSSETEQYF | TRBV5-1 | . | few | TRBJ2-7
TGTGCCAGCATCGGCGGGGGATACCCCGAGCAGTACTTC | CASIGGGYPEQYF | TRBV7-8 | TRBD2 | many | TRBJ2-7
TGTGCCAGCAGCGCGCGTGGCGCAACTAGCACAGATACGCAGTATTTT | CASSARGATSTDTQYF | TRBV9 | . | few | TRBJ2-3
TGCAGTGCTAGAATGGGACTAGCGGGGGAGCAGTACTTC | CSARMGLAGEQYF | TRBV20-1 | TRBD2 | few | TRBJ2-7
TGTGCCAGCAGTGAAGTCGGAGGAAGCGGGGAGCTGTTTTTT | CASSEVGGSGELFF | TRBV6-1 | . | few | TRBJ2-2
TGTGCCAGCCATCCTTCTGGGTCTGGGGCCAACGTCCTGACTTTC | CASHPSGSGANVLTF | TRBV6-1 | . | . | TRBJ2-6
TGTGCCAGCAGCTTAGCCAGCGTGAAGGGAGAGACCCAGTACTTC | CASSLASVKGETQYF | TRBV7-2 | . | . | TRBJ2-5
TGTGCCACCCTGTTTCCGGGAAGCGAGACCCAGTACTTC | CATLFPGSETQYF | TRBV6-1 | . | few | TRBJ2-5
TGTGCCAGCAGCGCTCCCGGGACAGGGATCGGTGGCTACACCTTC | CASSAPGTGIGGYTF | TRBV7-2 | TRBD1 | . | TRBJ1-2
TGCAGTGCTATCCGTGGACTCCCGGAGAATGAGCAGTTCTTC | CSAIRGLPENEQFF | TRBV20-1 | . | few | TRBJ2-1
TGTGCCAGCAGCTTAGGATTCGGGGGGGCTAGCGGTGATACGCAGTATTTT | CASSLGFGGASGDTQYF | TRBV7-2 | TRBD2 | many | TRBJ2-3
TGCGCCAGCGGGGACTACGCCTACGAGCAGTACTTC | CASGDYAYEQYF | TRBV10-1 | TRBD2 | few | TRBJ2-7
TGTGCCAGCAGCCAGCCCGACGGACAGGGTGACAATGAGCAGTTCTTC | CASSQPDGQGDNEQFF | TRBV12-3/TRBV12-4 | TRBD1 | . | TRBJ2-1
TGCAGCGTTTGGGGACAGAATAATGAAAAACTGTTTTTT | CSVWGQNNEKLFF | TRBV29-1 | TRBD1 | few | TRBJ1-4
TGTGCCAGCAGTTACCGGGACAACTACGAGCAGTACTTC | CASSYRDNYEQYF | TRBV6-2/TRBV6-3 | . | few | TRBJ2-7
TGTGCCAGCAGCTTAGGGGCTGCCCCGAGCTTC | CASSLGAAPSF | TRBV7-9 | . | . | TRBJ2-7
TGTGCCAGCAGCGCACAGGAATTTAACACTGAAGCTTTCTTT | CASSAQEFNTEAFF | TRBV9 | . | few | TRBJ1-1
TGTGCCAGCAGCTTAGTAGCGGACAGTAATCAGCCCCAGCATTTT | CASSLVADSNQPQHF | TRBV7-6 | . | . | TRBJ1-5
TGTGCCACCCCTGACTCGGACACCGGGGAGCTGTTTTTT | CATPDSDTGELFF | TRBV28 | . | many | TRBJ2-2
TGTGCCAGCAGCGTAGGCGGGAGGGGAGAGACCCAGTACTTC | CASSVGGRGETQYF | TRBV9 | TRBD2 | many | TRBJ2-5
TGTGCCAGCAGCTTACGACTCGGACTAGCGGCCGTACCCTACGAGCAGTACTTC | CASSLRLGLAAVPYEQYF | TRBV11-2 | TRBD2 | many | TRBJ2-7
TGTGCCAGCAGTAGCGAAGATCCCTACGAGCAGTACTTC | CASSSEDPYEQYF | TRBV6-1 | . | . | TRBJ2-7
TGTGCCAGCACCTCGACAGGGACCCACGAGCAGTACTTC | CASTSTGTHEQYF | TRBV12-3/TRBV12-4 | TRBD1 | many | TRBJ2-7
TGTGCCAGCTCAGAACCAGCCAAAAACATTCAGTACTTC | CASSEPAKNIQYF | TRBV18 | . | . | TRBJ2-4
TGTGCCAGCAGAGGACAGGGTATTTGGGCTGAAGCTTTCTTT | CASRGQGIWAEAFF | TRBV5-6 | TRBD1 | . | TRBJ1-1
TGCAGTGCTAGGGCGGGAGCTAGTACAGATACGCAGTATTTT | CSARAGASTDTQYF | TRBV20-1 | TRBD2 | . | TRBJ2-3
TGTGCCAGCAGACCCAGTGGGGCCAACGTCCTGACTTTC | CASRPSGANVLTF | TRBV7-2 | . | many | TRBJ2-6
TGCAGTGCTAGGTCCGACGGCACGCAGTATTTT | CSARSDGTQYF | TRBV20-1 | . | few | TRBJ2-3
TGTGCCAGCTTGAAGGACAAAGCGTATGGCTACACCTTC | CASLKDKAYGYTF | TRBV6-2/TRBV6-3 | . | . | TRBJ1-2
TGCGCCAGCAGCCACTCGTACCGGGACAGCGCACGGCCCCAGCATTTT | CASSHSYRDSARPQHF | TRBV4-3 | TRBD1 | few | TRBJ1-5
TGTGCCAGCAGTTACTTGGTCGGCAGACCTGTGCGGTACACCTTC | CASSYLVGRPVRYTF | TRBV6-5 | . | few | TRBJ1-2
TGTGCCAGCGCCAACCCAGGACAGTCCTACGAGCAGTACTTC | CASANPGQSYEQYF | TRBV18 | . | many | TRBJ2-7
TGTGCCAGCGGACAGGGGCCTGGTCAGCCCCAGCATTTT | CASGQGPGQPQHF | TRBV27 | TRBD1 | few | TRBJ1-5